One sample yielded the 3 T cell receptor beta chains listed below, sequenced in a study of blood T cells in healthy people across ages. Combining a sample-barcoded 5' primer with a J-beta primer mix, a second PCR ran for roughly 7 to 12 cycles. TCRdb re-analysed the 5' RACE reads in MiXCR, keeping a single row per CDR3 protein. There are roughly 730,000 distinct CDR3 sequences in the sample; around three fifths occur only once, and 20% to 30% lies in the top ten. The sequenced sample was blood. These receptors were taken from a man aged 35 to 55 in good health.

This clonotype was counted only a few times. This chain uses TRBV7-9 with TRBJ2-2; 7 bases align to TRBD1. V lost 5 bases, J lost 3 bases, and 6 bases stayed unmatched. Germline V gene sequence: CDR1 SEHNR, CDR2 FQNEAQ (reference sequence). The CDR3 is 15 amino acids. CDR3 amino acids: CASSLTGVHTGELFF. Here the CDR3 DNA reads TGTGCCAGCAGCCTTACAGGGGTTCACACCGGGGAGCTGTTTTTT.

V and J are TRBV7-2 and TRBJ2-3; 9 bases are shared with TRBD1. Trimming at V came to 2 bases and at J to 2 bases, leaving 11 bases not matched to a gene. Germline CDR1 and CDR2: SGHTA and FQGNSA. This CDR3 is 18 amino acids long. The CDR3 loop is CASSLRLSGTGLTDTQYF. The CDR3 coding sequence is TGTGCCAGCAGCTTACGATTATCCGGGACAGGGCTCACAGATACGCAGTATTTT. Complete variable domain (other parts from reference TRBV7-2 and TRBJ2-3): GAGVSQSPSNKVTEKGKDVELRCDPISGHTALYWYRQSLGQGLEFLIYFQGNSAPDKSGLPSDRFSAERTGGSVSTLTIQRTQQEDSAVYLCASSLRLSGTGLTDTQYFGPGTRLTVL.

V is TRBV4-1 and J is TRBJ1-4; no clear D. V was cut by 3 bases and J by 0 bases, with 8 bases left in between. CDR3 length equals 15 residues. Looked up from germline, CDR1 is MGHRA and CDR2 is YSYEKL. This CDR3 is CASSQTPATNEKLFF. For the CDR3, the DNA is TGCGCCAGCAGCCAGACACCTGCAACTAATGAAAAACTGTTTTTT.